A single sample gave rise to the 25 T cell receptor beta chains below, sequenced in a study of blood T cells in healthy people across ages. Combining a sample-barcoded 5' primer with a J-beta primer mix, a second PCR ran for about 7 to 12 cycles. One entry per CDR3 protein results from TCRdb running MiXCR on the 5' RACE reads. Among approximately 800,000 distinct CDR3 sequences listed, roughly 60% were seen once. Sequenced: blood. The receptors here all came from a man aged 30 to 39 in good health.

This clonotype was seen once. The J gene is TRBJ2-1, the V gene TRBV3-1; D is perhaps TRBD2 (5 bases). The CDR3 contains 15 residues. CDR1 is LGHDT and CDR2 is YNNKEL in the germline V gene (reference sequence). V was pared by 3 bases and J by 9 bases, with 18 bases between. CDR3 coding DNA: TGTGCCAGCAGCCAGAGGGTTAGCGTCCGGGGTGAGCAGTTCTTC. Translating it yields CASSQRVSVRGEQFF.

The chain couples TRBV7-9 to TRBJ2-5, with unresolved D. The germline V and J ends were trimmed by 1 base and 9 bases, with 12 bases remaining between them. The CDR3 is 13 amino acids. CDR1 is SEHNR, CDR2 FQNEAQ, per germline (reference sequence). CDR3 DNA: TGTGCCAGCAGCTTAGTCAATGACGAGGCCCAGTACTTC. Protein: CASSLVNDEAQYF.

About this clonotype: A read error may produce the germline difference seen at one junction end. This chain uses TRBV20-1 with TRBJ2-7, with a weak D call TRBD1 (5 bases). The CDR3 length is 13 residues. CDR1 DFQATT and CDR2 SNEGSKA come from the germline V gene (reference sequence). CDR3 protein: CSARDLGAYVQYF. CDR3 nucleotides: TGCAGTGCTAGAGATTTAGGGGCCTACGTGCAGTACTTC.

The chain is built from TRBV29-1 and TRBJ2-1; D is possibly TRBD2 (7 bases). The tail of the sequence fits TRBJ2-7 better, so the J call may be wrong. The CDR3 extends over 16 amino acids. Germline loops: CDR1 SQVTM, CDR2 ANQGSEA. This chain's CDR3 is CSVEWGGGYSYNEQYF. The CDR3 DNA reads as TGCAGCGTTGAATGGGGGGGCGGGTATTCCTACAATGAGCAGTACTTC.

The chain couples TRBV7-2 to TRBJ2-4; 9 nucleotides agree with TRBD2. CDR3 length: 16 amino acids. J gave up 8 bases and V 0 bases, and 8 bases lay outside the gene matches. In germline, CDR1 is SGHTA, CDR2 FQGNSA. As DNA, the CDR3 is TGTGCCAGCAGCTTAGCTGTCAGGCGGGAGGGCGACATTCAGTACTTC. Its protein is CASSLAVRREGDIQYF.

The chain's CDR3 is CSVVWELYNEQFF. CDR3 nucleotides: TGCAGCGTTGTATGGGAGCTCTACAATGAGCAGTTCTTC. The rearrangement uses TRBV29-1 and TRBJ2-1, with D possibly TRBD2 on 5 matching bases. The V gene's germline CDR1 is SQVTM and CDR2 ANQGSEA. Trimming removed 4 bases from V and 3 bases from J, with 10 bases in between. The CDR3 contains 13 residues.

CDR3 nucleotide sequence: TGTGCCAGCAGCCAAGATGCGGAGAACACAGATACGCAGTATTTT. This translates into CASSQDAENTDTQYF. V is TRBV3-1 and J is TRBJ2-3, with no clear D. Germline CDR1 reads LGHDT; CDR2 reads YNNKEL (reference sequence). The V end lost 0 bases, the J end lost 2 bases, and 9 bases lay between the germline ends. This CDR3 is 15 amino acids long.

As DNA, the CDR3 is TGTGCCAGCAGCCAAGAGGGACAGAACACCGGGGAGCTGTTTTTT. Translated, it gives CASSQEGQNTGELFF. The V and J genes are TRBV4-2 and TRBJ2-2; the D gene is possibly TRBD1 (6 bases). This CDR3 is built from 15 residues. V lost 0 bases to trimming and J lost 1 base, with 6 bases between them. CDR1 is LGHNA, CDR2 YNFKEQ, per germline.

This clonotype was seen a few times. The J gene is TRBJ2-7, the V gene TRBV29-1; the match to TRBD1 covers 9 bases. The CDR3 extends over 14 amino acids. From germline, CDR1 is SQVTM and CDR2 ANQGSEA. V shed 3 bases, J shed 4 bases, and the junction held 7 bases outside the gene matches. CDR3 nucleotides: TGCAGCGTTGATTTGGGACAGGGTCCATACGAGCAGTACTTC. Its protein product is CSVDLGQGPYEQYF.

The V call is TRBV5-1, the J call TRBJ1-1; 7 bases fit TRBD1. The CDR3 covers 16 residues. CDR1 SGHRS and CDR2 YFSETQ come from the germline V gene. The trim removed 4 bases at V and 0 bases at J, leaving 9 bases unmatched. CDR3: CASSQRQGGVNTEAFF. The CDR3 bases are TGCGCCAGCAGCCAAAGACAGGGAGGGGTGAACACTGAAGCTTTCTTT.

V is TRBV6-1 and J is TRBJ2-7; TRBD1 matches at 8 bases. The CDR3 sequence is 15 residues long. J lost 7 bases, V lost 2 bases, and 10 bases had no gene match. Germline V CDR1 and CDR2: MNHNS, SASEGT. The CDR3 loop reads CASSELRQGSREQYF. CDR3 nucleotide sequence: TGTGCCAGCAGTGAACTCCGACAGGGGTCTCGGGAGCAGTACTTC.

In DNA, the CDR3 is TGTGCCAGCAGTGACGACAGACCCTCCTACGAGCAGTACTTC. This encodes CASSDDRPSYEQYF. This chain connects TRBV2 to TRBJ2-7, with a tentative D call TRBD1 (5 bases). Looked up from germline, CDR1 is SNHLY and CDR2 is FYNNEI. The germline V and J ends were trimmed by 3 bases and 0 bases, with 9 bases remaining between them. The CDR3 consists of 14 residues.

V and J are TRBV20-1 and TRBJ2-5, with D perhaps matching TRBD2 (5 bases). Trimming left V 1 base short and J 6 bases short, with 15 bases between. CDR3 length: 14 residues. The germline V gene has CDR1 DFQATT and CDR2 SNEGSKA (reference sequence). The DNA of the CDR3 is TGCAGTGCTAGAGTTTCAGCGGAAGAGAAGACCCAGTACTTC. This encodes CSARVSAEEKTQYF.

The chain links TRBV4-3 to TRBJ2-2; no firm D call. Trimming shortened V by 4 bases and J by 6 bases, and 12 bases separated the two germline ends. The CDR3 is 14 amino acids. CDR1 is LGHNA and CDR2 is YSLEER in the germline V gene. The CDR3 DNA reads as TGCGCCAGCAGCCCAGAGCAGGCTTCCGGGGAGCTGTTTTTT. Translating it yields CASSPEQASGELFF.

The chain couples TRBV6-2 or TRBV6-3 to TRBJ1-5; D unclear. Trimming left V 5 bases short and J 1 base short, with 9 bases between. CDR1 and CDR2 from the germline V gene are MNHEY and SVGEGT. This CDR3 contains 14 residues. The CDR3 DNA reads as TGTGCCAGCAGTGACCCGGTCAGCAATCAGCCCCAGCATTTT. Protein: CASSDPVSNQPQHF.

This clonotype came up a few times. CDR3 amino acids: CASSFRRGANVLTF. The DNA for the CDR3 is TGTGCCAGCAGTTTCAGGAGGGGGGCCAACGTCCTGACTTTC. The chain employs TRBV28 and TRBJ2-6; weak D call: TRBD2 (5 bases). V lost 3 bases to trimming and J lost 4 bases, with 7 bases between them. Germline V gene lookup returns CDR1 MDHEN and CDR2 SYDVKM. CDR3 size: 14 residues.

V usage is TRBV6-6 and J usage is TRBJ2-1; 7 bases align to TRBD2. This CDR3 spans 13 amino acids. Germline assignment: CDR1 MNHNY and CDR2 SVGAGI (reference sequence). CDR3 bases: TGTACCTCCCGGGGGGAGAGGAACAATGAGCAGTTCTTC. Its translation: CTSRGERNNEQFF.

This clonotype was recorded only once. The rearrangement uses TRBV7-6 and TRBJ1-1; D is possibly TRBD1 (6 bases). V shed 5 bases and J shed 7 bases, with 14 bases lying between them. The CDR3 sequence is 13 residues long. The germline CDR1 and CDR2 sequences are SGHVS and FNYEAQ. The CDR3 DNA sequence: TGTGCCAGCAGCCCAGGACTCAGGGGTGAAGCTTTCTTT. Encoded protein: CASSPGLRGEAFF.

This clonotype came up a few times. V gene TRBV20-1 combines with J gene TRBJ2-5; the match to TRBD2 covers 8 bases. The J segment lost 5 bases and the V segment lost 3 bases, leaving 11 bases of the junction unmatched. This CDR3 region has 15 residues. CDR1 and CDR2 (germline): DFQATT, SNEGSKA (reference sequence). The CDR3: CSASQVAGQRETQYF. Written as DNA, the CDR3 is TGCAGTGCTAGTCAGGTAGCGGGGCAGAGGGAGACCCAGTACTTC.

The chain recombines TRBV20-1 with TRBJ2-1, with 7 bases lining up with TRBD2. CDR3 length equals 16 residues. Germline-derived CDR1 and CDR2 are DFQATT and SNEGSKA (reference sequence). The ends lost 1 base at V and 5 bases at J; junction bases unmatched: 11. CDR3 DNA sequence: TGCAGTGCTAGAGGGACCCCAGCGGGACTGGACAATGAGCAGTTCTTC. Protein: CSARGTPAGLDNEQFF.

This chain uses TRBV6-1 with TRBJ2-3; weak D call: TRBD1 (5 bases). Germline V lookup: CDR1 MNHNS, CDR2 SASEGT. V was shortened by 1 base and J by 5 bases, with 10 bases between the two germline ends. This CDR3 region has 14 residues. The CDR3 DNA follows: TGTGCCAGCAGTGAAGGCAGGGTCATAGATACGCAGTATTTT. Translation: CASSEGRVIDTQYF.

The rearrangement joins TRBV4-1 to TRBJ2-3; 7 bases map to TRBD2. Germline CDR1 and CDR2: MGHRA and YSYEKL. The CDR3 runs to 12 residues. Germline trimming cut 5 bases from V and 4 bases from J; bases unmatched to any gene: 0. In DNA, the CDR3 is TGCGCCAGCAGCGGACTAGCAGATACGCAGTATTTT. Translation: CASSGLADTQYF.

A single count supports this clonotype. The chain joins TRBV7-2 to TRBJ2-7, with D possibly being TRBD2 (5 bases). This CDR3 has 13 amino acids. Trimming took 7 bases from V and 0 from J, leaving 10 bases between them. Germline assignment: CDR1 SGHTA and CDR2 FQGNSA. Here the CDR3 DNA reads TGTGCCAGCACCGCAGGACTCTCCTACGAGCAGTACTTC. Amino acids: CASTAGLSYEQYF.

The chain is built from TRBV10-3 and TRBJ2-1; D may be TRBD1 (5 bases). The V gene's germline CDR1 is ENHRY and CDR2 SYGVKD. The V and J ends lost 6 bases and 0 bases respectively, with 12 bases between them. The length of the CDR3 is 15 residues. In nucleotides, the CDR3 is TGTGCCATCAGAATAGACACAGGCTCCTACAATGAGCAGTTCTTC. Translation: CAIRIDTGSYNEQFF.

The DNA for the CDR3 is TGCAGTGCTCTTTCTGGGACAGGGGTTATCAATGAGCAGTTCTTC. Its protein product is CSALSGTGVINEQFF. The chain combines TRBV20-1 with TRBJ2-1; TRBD1 matches 10 bases. This CDR3 is 15 amino acids long. The V gene end was trimmed by 5 bases and the J gene end by 6 bases; junction bases not matched to a gene: 10. Looked up from germline, CDR1 is DFQATT and CDR2 is SNEGSKA (reference sequence).